The present entry profiles one TCR beta chain with its context. The antigen is not known. The record originates from a study of OX40 agonist ivuxolimab in advanced cancers. Study as a whole: Clinicians treated patients with ivuxolimab, an agonistic anti-OX40 (CD134) antibody. Past anti-PD-1, anti-PD-L1 or anti-CTLA-4 therapy was accepted, and 40% had received some. Notes on the study in general: CD4+ T cells averaged fewer expanded clones than CD8+ T cells.

TCRdb's copy holds only in-frame clones and misses some; the assay was immunoSEQ multiplex PCR. The repertoire holds under 85,000 clones, with approximately 88% as singletons. The CDR3 totals 15 residues. The junction had 9 bases not matched to a gene; V was cut back by 4 bases and J by 4 bases. Germline-derived CDR1 and CDR2 are MGHRA and YSYEKL. Sequenced here: CD4+ or CD8+ T cells sorted from blood, sampled in a trial of the OX40 agonist ivuxolimab. The V call is TRBV4-1, the J call TRBJ1-2; 7 nucleotides align to TRBD1. This receptor was identified in an adult with an advanced solid tumor such as melanoma, head and neck, liver or kidney cancer. The CDR3 sequence: CASSRGQASLYGYTF. DNA for the CDR3: TGCGCCAGCAGCCGAGGACAGGCGTCACTCTATGGCTACACCTTC.